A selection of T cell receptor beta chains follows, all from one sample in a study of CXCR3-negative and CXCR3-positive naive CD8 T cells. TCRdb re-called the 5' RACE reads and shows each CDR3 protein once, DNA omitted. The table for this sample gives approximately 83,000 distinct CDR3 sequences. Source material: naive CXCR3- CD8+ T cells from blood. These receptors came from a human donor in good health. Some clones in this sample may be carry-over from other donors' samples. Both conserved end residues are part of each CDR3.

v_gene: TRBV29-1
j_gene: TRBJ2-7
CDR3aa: CSVEGGGPSSYEQYF

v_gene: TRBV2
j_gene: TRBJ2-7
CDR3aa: CASFAGRGYEQYF

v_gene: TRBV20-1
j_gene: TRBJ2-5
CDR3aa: CSARRRASAAYQETQYF

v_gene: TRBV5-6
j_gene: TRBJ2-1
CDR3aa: CASSLGAYNEQFF

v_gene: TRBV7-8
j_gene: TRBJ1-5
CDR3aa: CASSSRAGGFQPQHF

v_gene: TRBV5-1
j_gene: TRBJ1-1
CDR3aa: CASGSGTEAFF

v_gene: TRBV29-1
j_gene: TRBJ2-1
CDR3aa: CSVEGGLAAYNEQFF

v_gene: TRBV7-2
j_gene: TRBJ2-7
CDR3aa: CAILGTSSYEQYF

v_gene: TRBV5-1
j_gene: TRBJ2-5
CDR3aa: CASSSRGYQETQYF

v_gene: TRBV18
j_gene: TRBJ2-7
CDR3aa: CASSPPTGTYEQYF

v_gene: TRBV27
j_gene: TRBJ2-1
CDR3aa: CASQTSVEQFF

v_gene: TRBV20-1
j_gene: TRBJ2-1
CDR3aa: CSARNLTSFYNEQFF

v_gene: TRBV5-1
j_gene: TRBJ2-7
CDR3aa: CASSLTGNSYEQYF

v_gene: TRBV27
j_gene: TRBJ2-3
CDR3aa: CASRASGGYTDTQYF

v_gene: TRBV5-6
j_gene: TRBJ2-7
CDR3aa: CASSPWGNTINYEQYF

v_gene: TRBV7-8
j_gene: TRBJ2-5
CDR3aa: CASSLRGGSGETQYF

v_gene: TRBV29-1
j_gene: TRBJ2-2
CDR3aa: CSVPGDTGELFF

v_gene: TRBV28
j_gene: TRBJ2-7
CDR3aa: CASSFPQYSYEQYF

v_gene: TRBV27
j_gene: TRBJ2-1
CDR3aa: CASSPNLDEQFF

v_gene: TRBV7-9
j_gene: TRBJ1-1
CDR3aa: CASSLTSNTEAFF

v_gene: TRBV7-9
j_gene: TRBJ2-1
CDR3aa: CASSALLVNEQFF

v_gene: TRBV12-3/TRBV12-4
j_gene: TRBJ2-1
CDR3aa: CASSVTSGVNNEQFF

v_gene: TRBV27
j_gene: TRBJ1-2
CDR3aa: CASSLSSLVSNYGYTF

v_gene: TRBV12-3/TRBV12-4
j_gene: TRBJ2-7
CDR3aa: CASSLTSLAGEVQYF

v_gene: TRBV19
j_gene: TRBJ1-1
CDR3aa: CASSIDSLRPGAFF

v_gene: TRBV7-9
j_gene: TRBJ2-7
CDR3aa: CASSGTDIFHEQYF

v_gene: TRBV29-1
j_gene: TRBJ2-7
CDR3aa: CSVEDLVGLTYF

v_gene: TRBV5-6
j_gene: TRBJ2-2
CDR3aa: CASSVTGVTGELFF